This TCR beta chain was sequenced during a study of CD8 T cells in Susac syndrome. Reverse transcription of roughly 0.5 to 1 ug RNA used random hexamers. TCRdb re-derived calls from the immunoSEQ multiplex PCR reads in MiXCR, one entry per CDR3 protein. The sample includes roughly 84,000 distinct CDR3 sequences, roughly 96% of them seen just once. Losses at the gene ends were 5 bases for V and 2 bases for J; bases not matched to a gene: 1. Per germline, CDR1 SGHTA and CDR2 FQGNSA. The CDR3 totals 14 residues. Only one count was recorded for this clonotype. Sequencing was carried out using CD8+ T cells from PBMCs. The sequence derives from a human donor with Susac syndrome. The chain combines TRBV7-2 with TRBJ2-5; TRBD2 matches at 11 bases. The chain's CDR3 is CASSASGGQETQYF. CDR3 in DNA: TGTGCCAGCAGCGCTAGCGGGGGGCAAGAGACCCAGTACTTC.